This T cell receptor beta chain was documented in a study of shared clonotypes between healthy human individuals. Study-wide results and limits: Non-shared clonotypes were found to have lower generation probabilities than the clonotypes that were shared by all four of the sorted-subset donors. The represented genetic and exposure-history diversity was limited by the small number of donors. On the whole, naive subsets had larger estimated richness than memory subsets had. Exclusively blood specimens were collected; tissue repertoires likely differ.

Clones were sequenced by immunoSEQ multiplex PCR, and TCRdb holds only the in-frame ones, with some missing. The sample records under 1,900,000 clones, around 98.5% being singletons. This CDR3 has 15 residues. V was clipped by 4 bases and J by 2 bases, with 14 bases between them. Germline lookup yields CDR1 SGHRS and CDR2 YFSETQ. As for this clone: Antigen specificity is unknown.

This clonotype originated in a man younger than 40 in good health. The rearrangement joins TRBV5-1 to TRBJ2-3, with D unresolved. Sequencing input: naive CD4+ T cells sorted from blood. Subset given: CD45RA+ positively selected. Here the CDR3 DNA reads TGCGCCAGCAGCAGCTTGGGCTCAGACACAGATACGCAGTATTTT. It specifies CASSSLGSDTDTQYF.